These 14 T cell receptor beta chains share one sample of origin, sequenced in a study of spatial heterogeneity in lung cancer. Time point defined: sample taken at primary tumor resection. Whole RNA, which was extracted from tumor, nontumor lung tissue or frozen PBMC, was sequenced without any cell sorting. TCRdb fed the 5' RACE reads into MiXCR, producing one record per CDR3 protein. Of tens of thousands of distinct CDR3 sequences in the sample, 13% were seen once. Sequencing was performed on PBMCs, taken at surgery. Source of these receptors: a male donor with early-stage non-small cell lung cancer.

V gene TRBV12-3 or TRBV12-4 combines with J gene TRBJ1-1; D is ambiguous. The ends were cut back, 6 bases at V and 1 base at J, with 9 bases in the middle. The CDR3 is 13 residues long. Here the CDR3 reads CASRFPGNTEAFF. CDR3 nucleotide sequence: TGTGCCAGCAGGTTCCCCGGGAACACTGAAGCTTTCTTT.

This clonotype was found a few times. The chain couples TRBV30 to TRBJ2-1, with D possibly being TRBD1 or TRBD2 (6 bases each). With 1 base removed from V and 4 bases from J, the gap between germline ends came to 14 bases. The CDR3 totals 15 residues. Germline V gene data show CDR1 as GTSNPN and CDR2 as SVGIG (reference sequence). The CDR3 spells CAWSEGGSLYNEQFF. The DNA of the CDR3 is TGTGCCTGGAGTGAGGGGGGTTCCCTTTACAATGAGCAGTTCTTC.

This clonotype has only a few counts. The CDR3 nucleotides read TGTGCCAGCAGCCCGGGGACTAGCGGAAACACAGATACGCAGTATTTT. It is translated as CASSPGTSGNTDTQYF. V gene TRBV12-3 or TRBV12-4 combines with J gene TRBJ2-3; 11 bases are shared with TRBD2. The trim removed 6 bases at V and 2 bases at J, leaving 7 bases unmatched. This CDR3 comprises 16 residues.

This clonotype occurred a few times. The CDR3 coding sequence is TGCGCCAGCAGCCGCCTAGGGACTAACACCGGGGAGCTGTTTTTT. Residues: CASSRLGTNTGELFF. V usage is TRBV5-1 and J usage is TRBJ2-2; possible D gene TRBD2, 6 bases. The V gene's germline CDR1 is SGHRS and CDR2 YFSETQ. Trimming removed 4 bases from V and 2 bases from J, with 12 bases in between. This CDR3 has 15 amino acids.

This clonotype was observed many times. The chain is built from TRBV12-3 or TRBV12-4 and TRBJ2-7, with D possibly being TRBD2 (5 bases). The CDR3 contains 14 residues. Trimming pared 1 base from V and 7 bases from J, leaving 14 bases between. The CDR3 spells CASSLGGRLGEQYF. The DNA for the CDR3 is TGTGCCAGCAGTTTAGGCGGGCGGCTCGGGGAGCAGTACTTC.

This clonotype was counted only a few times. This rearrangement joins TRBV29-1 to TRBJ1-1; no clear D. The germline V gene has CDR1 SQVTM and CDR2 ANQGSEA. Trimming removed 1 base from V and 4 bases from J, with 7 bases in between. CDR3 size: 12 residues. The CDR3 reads CSVEGVGTEAFF. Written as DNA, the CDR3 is TGCAGCGTTGAAGGGGTGGGCACTGAAGCTTTCTTT.

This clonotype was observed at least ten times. The CDR3 is CASSPWTGSSYEQYF. CDR3 DNA sequence: TGTGCCAGCAGTCCATGGACAGGATCCTCCTACGAGCAGTACTTC. The chain employs TRBV13 and TRBJ2-7, with 7 bases identical to TRBD1. After removal of 6 bases from V and 0 bases from J, the junction contained 8 bases not matched to a gene. Germline V lookup: CDR1 PRHDT, CDR2 FYEKMQ (reference sequence). The CDR3 is 15 amino acids. Filled out from reference TRBV13 and TRBJ2-7, the complete variable domain reads AAGVIQSPRHLIKEKRETATLKCYPIPRHDTVYWYQQGPGQDPQFLISFYEKMQSDKGSIPDRFSAQQFSDYHSELNMSSLELGDSALYFCASSPWTGSSYEQYFGPGTRLTVT.

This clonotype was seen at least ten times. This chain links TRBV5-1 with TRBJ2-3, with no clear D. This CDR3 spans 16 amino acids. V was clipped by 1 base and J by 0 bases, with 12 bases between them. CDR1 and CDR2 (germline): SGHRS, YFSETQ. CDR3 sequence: CASSLFISPSTDTQYF. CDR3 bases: TGCGCCAGCAGCTTGTTCATCTCCCCTAGCACAGATACGCAGTATTTT.

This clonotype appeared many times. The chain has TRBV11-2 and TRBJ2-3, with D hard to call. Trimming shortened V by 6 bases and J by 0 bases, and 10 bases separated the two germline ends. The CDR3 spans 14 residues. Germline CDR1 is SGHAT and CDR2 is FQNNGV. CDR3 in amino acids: CASSSVSSTDTQYF. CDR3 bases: TGTGCCAGCAGTTCGGTTTCTAGCACAGATACGCAGTATTTT.

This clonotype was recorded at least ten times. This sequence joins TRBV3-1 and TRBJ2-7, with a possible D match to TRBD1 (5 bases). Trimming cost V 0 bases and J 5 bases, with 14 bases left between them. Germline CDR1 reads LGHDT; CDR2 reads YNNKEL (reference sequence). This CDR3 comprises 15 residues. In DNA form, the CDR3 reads TGTGCCAGCAGCCAAGACAGGGTTGGGGTGGACGAGCAGTACTTC. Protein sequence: CASSQDRVGVDEQYF.

CDR3 sequence reads: CASSLSRNYNEQFF. DNA of the CDR3: TGCGCCAGCAGCTTATCCAGGAACTACAATGAGCAGTTCTTC. V and J are TRBV5-1 and TRBJ2-1, with D uncertain. The CDR3 length is 14 residues. V lost 2 bases to trimming and J lost 3 bases, with 9 bases between them. In germline, CDR1 is SGHRS, CDR2 YFSETQ.

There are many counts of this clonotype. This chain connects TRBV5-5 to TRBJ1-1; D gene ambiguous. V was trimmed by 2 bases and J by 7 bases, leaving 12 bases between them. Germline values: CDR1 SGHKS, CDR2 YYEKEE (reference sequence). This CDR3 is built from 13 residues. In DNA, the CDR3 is TGTGCCAGCAGCTTTGTGTCCAAGAATGAAGCTTTCTTT. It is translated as CASSFVSKNEAFF.

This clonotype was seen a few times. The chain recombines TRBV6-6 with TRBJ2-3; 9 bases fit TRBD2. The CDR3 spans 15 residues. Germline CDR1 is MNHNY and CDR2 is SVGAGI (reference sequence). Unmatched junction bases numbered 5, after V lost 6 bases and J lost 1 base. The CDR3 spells CASRDSGSGTDTQYF. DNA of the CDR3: TGTGCCAGCAGAGATAGCGGGAGTGGCACAGATACGCAGTATTTT.

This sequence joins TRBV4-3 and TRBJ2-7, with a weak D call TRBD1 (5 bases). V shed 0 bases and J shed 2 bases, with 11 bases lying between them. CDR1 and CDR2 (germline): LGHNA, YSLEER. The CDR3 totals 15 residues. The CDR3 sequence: CASSQETGYPYEQYF. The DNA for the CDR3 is TGCGCCAGCAGCCAAGAAACAGGCTATCCCTACGAGCAGTACTTC.